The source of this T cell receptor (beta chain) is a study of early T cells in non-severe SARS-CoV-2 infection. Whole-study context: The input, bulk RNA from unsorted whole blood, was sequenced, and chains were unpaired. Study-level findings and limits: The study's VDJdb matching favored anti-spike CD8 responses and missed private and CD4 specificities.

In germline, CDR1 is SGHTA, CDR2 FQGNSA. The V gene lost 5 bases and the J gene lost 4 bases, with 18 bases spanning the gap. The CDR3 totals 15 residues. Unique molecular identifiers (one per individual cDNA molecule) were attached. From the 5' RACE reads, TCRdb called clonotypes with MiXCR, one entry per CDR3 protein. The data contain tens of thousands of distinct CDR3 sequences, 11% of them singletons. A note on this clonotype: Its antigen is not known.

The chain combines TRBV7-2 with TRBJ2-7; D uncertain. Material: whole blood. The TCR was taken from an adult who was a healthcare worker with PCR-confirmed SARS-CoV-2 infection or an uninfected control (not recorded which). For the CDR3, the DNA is TGTGCCAGCAGCCGCGACGTGGGTAAGGTGTACGAGCAGTACTTC. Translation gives CASSRDVGKVYEQYF.